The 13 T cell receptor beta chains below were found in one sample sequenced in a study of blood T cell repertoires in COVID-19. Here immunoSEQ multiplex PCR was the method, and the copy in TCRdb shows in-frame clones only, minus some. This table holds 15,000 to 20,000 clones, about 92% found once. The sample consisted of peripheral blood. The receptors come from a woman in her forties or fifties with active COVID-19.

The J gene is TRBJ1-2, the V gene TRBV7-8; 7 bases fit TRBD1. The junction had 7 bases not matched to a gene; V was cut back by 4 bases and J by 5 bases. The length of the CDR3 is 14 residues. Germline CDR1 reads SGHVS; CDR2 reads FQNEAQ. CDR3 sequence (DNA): TGTGCCAGCAGCTCACAACAGGGGACATATGGCTACACCTTC. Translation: CASSSQQGTYGYTF.

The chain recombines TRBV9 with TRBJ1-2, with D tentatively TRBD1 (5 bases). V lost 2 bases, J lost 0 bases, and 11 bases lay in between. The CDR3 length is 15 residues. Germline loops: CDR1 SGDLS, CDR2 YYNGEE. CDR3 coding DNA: TGTGCCAGCAGCGTCCAGGGTACCGCTAACTATGGCTACACCTTC. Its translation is CASSVQGTANYGYTF. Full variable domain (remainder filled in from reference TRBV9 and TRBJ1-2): DSGVTQTPKHLITATGQRVTLRCSPRSGDLSVYWYQQSLDQGLQFLIQYYNGEERAKGNILERFSAQQFPDLHSELNLSSLELGDSALYFCASSVQGTANYGYTFGSGTRLTVV.

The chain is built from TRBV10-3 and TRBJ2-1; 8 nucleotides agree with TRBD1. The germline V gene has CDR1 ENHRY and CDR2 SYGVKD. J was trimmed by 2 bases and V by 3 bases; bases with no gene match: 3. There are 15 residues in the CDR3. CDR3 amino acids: CAISEQGGTYNEQFF. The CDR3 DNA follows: TGTGCCATCAGTGAACAGGGGGGCACCTACAATGAGCAGTTCTTC.

The CDR3 spells CASSQGTSGSVYTQYF. The CDR3 DNA sequence: TGCGCCAGCAGCCAAGGGACTAGCGGGAGTGTATATACGCAGTATTTT. This sequence joins TRBV4-1 and TRBJ2-3, with 13 bases that match TRBD2. Germline-derived CDR1 and CDR2 are MGHRA and YSYEKL. Trimming at V came to 1 base and at J to 7 bases, leaving 5 bases not matched to a gene. CDR3 length equals 16 residues.

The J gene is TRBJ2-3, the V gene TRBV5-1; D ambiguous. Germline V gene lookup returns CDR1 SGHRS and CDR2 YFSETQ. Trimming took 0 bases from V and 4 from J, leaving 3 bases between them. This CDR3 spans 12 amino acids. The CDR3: CASSLAADTQYF. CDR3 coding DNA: TGCGCCAGCAGCTTGGCGGCAGATACGCAGTATTTT.

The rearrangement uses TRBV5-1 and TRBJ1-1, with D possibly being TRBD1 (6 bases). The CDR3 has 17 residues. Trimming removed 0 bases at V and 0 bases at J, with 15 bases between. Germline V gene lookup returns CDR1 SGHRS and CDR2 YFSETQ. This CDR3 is CASSLAPTGSMNTEAFF. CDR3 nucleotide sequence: TGCGCCAGCAGCTTGGCGCCGACAGGCTCCATGAACACTGAAGCTTTCTTT.

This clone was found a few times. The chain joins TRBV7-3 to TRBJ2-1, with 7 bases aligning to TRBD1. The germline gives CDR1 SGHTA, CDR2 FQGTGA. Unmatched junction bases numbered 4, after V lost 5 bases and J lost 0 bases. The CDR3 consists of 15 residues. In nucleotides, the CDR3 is TGTGCCAGCAGCCCCCGACAGGGCTCCTACAATGAGCAGTTCTTC. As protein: CASSPRQGSYNEQFF.

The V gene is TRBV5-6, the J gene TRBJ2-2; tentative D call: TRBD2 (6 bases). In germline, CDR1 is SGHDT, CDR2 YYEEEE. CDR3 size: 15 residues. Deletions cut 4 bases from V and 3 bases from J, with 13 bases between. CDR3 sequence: CASSRGNRDTGELFF. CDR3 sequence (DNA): TGTGCCAGCAGCCGCGGGAATCGGGACACCGGGGAGCTGTTTTTT.

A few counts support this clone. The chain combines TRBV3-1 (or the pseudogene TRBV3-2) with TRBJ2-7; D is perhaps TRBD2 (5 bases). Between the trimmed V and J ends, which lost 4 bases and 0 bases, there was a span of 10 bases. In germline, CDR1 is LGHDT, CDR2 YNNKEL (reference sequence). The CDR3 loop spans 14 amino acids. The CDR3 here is CASSLLGSSYEQYF. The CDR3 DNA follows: TGTGCCAGCAGCCTCCTGGGGAGCTCCTACGAGCAGTACTTC.

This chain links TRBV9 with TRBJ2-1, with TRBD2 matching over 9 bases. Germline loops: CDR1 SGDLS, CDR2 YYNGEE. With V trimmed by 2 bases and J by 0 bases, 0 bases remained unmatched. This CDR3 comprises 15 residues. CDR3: CASSVSGSSYNEQFF. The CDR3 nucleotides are TGTGCCAGCAGCGTTAGCGGGAGCTCCTACAATGAGCAGTTCTTC.

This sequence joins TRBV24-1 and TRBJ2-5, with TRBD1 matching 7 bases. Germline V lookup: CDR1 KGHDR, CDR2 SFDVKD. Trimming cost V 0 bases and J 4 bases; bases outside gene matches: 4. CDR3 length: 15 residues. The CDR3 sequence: CATSDLLQGVETQYF. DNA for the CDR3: TGTGCCACCAGTGATTTGCTCCAGGGGGTAGAGACCCAGTACTTC.

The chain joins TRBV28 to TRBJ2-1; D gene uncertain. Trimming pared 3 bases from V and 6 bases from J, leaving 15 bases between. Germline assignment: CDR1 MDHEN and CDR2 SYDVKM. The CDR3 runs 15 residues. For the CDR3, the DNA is TGTGCCAGCAGTTTGGGCCCGGCAGGTGTCAATGAGCAGTTCTTC. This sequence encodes CASSLGPAGVNEQFF.

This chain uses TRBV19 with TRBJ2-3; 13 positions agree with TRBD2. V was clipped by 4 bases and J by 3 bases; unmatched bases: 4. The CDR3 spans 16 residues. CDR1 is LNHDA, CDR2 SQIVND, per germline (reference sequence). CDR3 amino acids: CASSTGTSGITDTQYF. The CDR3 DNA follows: TGTGCCAGTAGTACCGGGACTAGCGGGATTACAGATACGCAGTATTTT.